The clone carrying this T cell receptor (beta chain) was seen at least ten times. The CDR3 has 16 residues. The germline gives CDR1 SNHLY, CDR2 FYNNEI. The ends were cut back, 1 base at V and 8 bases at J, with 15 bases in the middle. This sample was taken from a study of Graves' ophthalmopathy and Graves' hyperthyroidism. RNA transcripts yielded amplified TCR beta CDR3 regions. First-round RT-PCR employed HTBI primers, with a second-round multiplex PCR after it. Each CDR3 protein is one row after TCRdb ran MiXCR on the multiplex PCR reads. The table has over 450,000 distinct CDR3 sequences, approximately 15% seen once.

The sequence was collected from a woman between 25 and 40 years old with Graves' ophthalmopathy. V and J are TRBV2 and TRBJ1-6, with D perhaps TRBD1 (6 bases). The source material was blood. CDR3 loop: CASSEEGRQGYSPLHF. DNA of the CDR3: TGTGCCAGCAGTGAAGAAGGGAGGCAGGGGTATTCACCCCTCCACTTT.